What follows are 13 T cell receptor beta chains derived from one specimen sequenced in a study of T cells in Graves' hyperthyroidism and ophthalmopathy. It was RNA transcripts that yielded the amplified TCR beta CDR3 regions. The primer set for the first-round RT-PCR of the TCR CDR3 was HTBI. TCRdb reanalysed the multiplex PCR reads using MiXCR and keeps one entry per CDR3 protein. Of about 560,000 distinct CDR3 sequences in the sample, around 17% are singletons; the top ten hold around 18%. The sample taken for sequencing was blood. Receptor source: a woman younger than 35 with Graves' hyperthyroidism.

Regarding this clonotype: This could be a read error, since a much larger clone is one nucleotide away. V and J are TRBV28 and TRBJ2-2, with D possibly being TRBD2 (6 bases). CDR3 length: 17 amino acids. Germline values: CDR1 MDHEN, CDR2 SYDVKM. Trimming removed 5 bases from V and 7 bases from J, with 23 bases in between. CDR3 DNA: TGTGCCAGCAGTGCAGACAGAGGATTCGCGGGAATCGGGGAGCTGTTTTTT. Amino acid sequence: CASSADRGFAGIGELFF.

Remarks on this clonotype: A read error may explain this, as a much larger clone is one base away. The V gene is TRBV20-1, the J gene TRBJ1-1; D perhaps matches TRBD1 (5 bases). Germline loops: CDR1 DFQATT, CDR2 SNEGSKA (reference sequence). The CDR3 contains 14 residues. The CDR3 DNA reads as TGCAGTTCTACCCTGGGGGGGGGTTGGACTGAAGTTTTCTTT. The encoded protein is CSSTLGGGWTEVFF.

The sample holds a few counts of this clonotype. V is TRBV7-2 and J is TRBJ1-5; no clear D gene. The V gene's germline CDR1 is SGHTA and CDR2 FQGNSA. Between the trimmed V and J ends, which lost 3 bases and 8 bases, there was a span of 11 bases. This CDR3 is built from 13 residues. The CDR3 here is CASSLWKAEPQHF. Here the CDR3 DNA reads TGTGCCAGCAGCTTGTGGAAGGCGGAGCCCCAGCATTTT.

The table lists this clonotype with many counts. This sequence joins TRBV3-1 and TRBJ1-6; D ambiguous. V lost 2 bases to trimming and J lost 6 bases, with 8 bases between them. This CDR3 is 14 amino acids long. From germline, CDR1 is LGHDT and CDR2 YNNKEL (reference sequence). For the CDR3, the DNA is TGTGCCAGCAGCCAACCCGGGATTAATTCACCCCTCCACTTT. It is translated as CASSQPGINSPLHF.

The gene calls are TRBV29-1 and TRBJ2-7; D is undetermined. The CDR3 loop spans 12 amino acids. The germline V and J ends were trimmed by 0 bases and 0 bases, with 3 bases remaining between them. Per the germline V gene, CDR1 is SQVTM and CDR2 is ANQGSEA. The CDR3 here is CSVEDLSYEQYF. Written as DNA, the CDR3 is TGCAGCGTTGAAGACCTCTCCTACGAGCAGTACTTC.

This clonotype was detected a few times. The chain joins TRBV18 to TRBJ1-2, with TRBD1 identical over 7 bases. The CDR3 contains 15 residues. Trimming removed 6 bases from V and 6 bases from J; junction bases left unmatched: 13. Looked up from germline, CDR1 is KGHSH and CDR2 is LQKENI. The CDR3 loop is CASSTLAQGEDGYTF. The CDR3 DNA reads as TGTGCCAGCTCCACCCTCGCCCAGGGGGAGGATGGCTACACCTTC. Filled out from reference TRBV18 and TRBJ1-2, the complete variable domain reads NAGVMQNPRHLVRRRGQEARLRCSPMKGHSHVYWYRQLPEEGLKFMVYLQKENIIDESGMPKERFSAEFPKEGPSILRIQQVVRGDSAAYFCASSTLAQGEDGYTFGSGTRLTVV.

The V and J genes are TRBV6-2 or TRBV6-3 and TRBJ2-1; D is perhaps TRBD2 (7 bases). The V end was cut by 5 bases, the J end by 10 bases, with 24 bases between. This CDR3 has 16 amino acids. Looked up from germline, CDR1 is MNHEY and CDR2 is SVGEGT. CDR3: CASSHRGGGGWGEQFF. CDR3 coding DNA: TGTGCCAGCAGTCACCGAGGGGGGGGTGGTTGGGGGGAGCAGTTCTTC.

This clonotype was seen many times. The chain is built from TRBV30 and TRBJ2-3; 10 bases fit TRBD2. Germline CDR1 is GTSNPN and CDR2 is SVGIG (reference sequence). V lost 4 bases and J lost 5; bases outside the gene matches: 12. The CDR3 runs 16 residues. The CDR3, as DNA: TGTGCCTGGACTCCCTCGGCTAGCGGGAGCCTAGATACGCAGTATTTT. Translated: CAWTPSASGSLDTQYF.

This clonotype has at least ten counts. The rearrangement joins TRBV27 to TRBJ2-7; 7 bases align to TRBD2. V was pared by 3 bases and J by 3 bases, with 5 bases of the junction left unmatched. The CDR3 has 14 amino acids. In germline, CDR1 is MNHEY, CDR2 SMNVEV (reference sequence). CDR3 sequence (DNA): TGTGCCAGCAGTTTGGCGGGGGATAGCTACGAGCAGTACTTC. Its protein product is CASSLAGDSYEQYF.

This rearrangement joins TRBV6-1 to TRBJ2-7, with D unclear. Germline assignment: CDR1 MNHNS and CDR2 SASEGT. The CDR3 consists of 11 residues. Trimming shortened V by 11 bases and J by 0 bases, and 8 bases separated the two germline ends. This CDR3 reads CAAGSSYEQYF. In DNA form, the CDR3 reads TGTGCCGCCGGATCCTCCTACGAGCAGTACTTC.

At least ten counts were recorded for this clonotype. The gene calls are TRBV27 and TRBJ2-3, with TRBD2 as a possible D gene (6 bases). Germline V gene sequence: CDR1 MNHEY, CDR2 SMNVEV (reference sequence). The V end lost 4 bases, the J end lost 10 bases, and 15 bases lay between the germline ends. The CDR3 has 13 residues. CDR3 sequence (DNA): TGTGCCAGCAGTTCCAGACTAGTCGGGGCGCAGTATTTT. Encoded protein: CASSSRLVGAQYF.

In this sample, this clonotype turned up a few times. The V call is TRBV10-3, the J call TRBJ2-2; a weak D match, TRBD1 (6 bases). From germline, CDR1 is ENHRY and CDR2 SYGVKD. This CDR3 comprises 16 residues. V was clipped by 2 bases and J by 6 bases, with 16 bases between them. The CDR3: CAISEQGPGPAGELFF. The CDR3, as DNA: TGTGCCATCAGTGAGCAGGGGCCGGGTCCGGCCGGGGAGCTGTTTTTT.

This clonotype was seen ten or more times. The CDR3 is CAWSPGQGPTMREFF. CDR3 DNA: TGTGCCTGGTCCCCGGGACAGGGGCCTACAATGAGGGAGTTCTTC. The rearrangement uses TRBV30 and TRBJ2-1; 10 bases map to TRBD1. V was clipped by 5 bases and J by 14 bases; unmatched bases: 18. The length of the CDR3 is 15 residues. CDR1 GTSNPN and CDR2 SVGIG come from the germline V gene (reference sequence).